This T cell receptor (beta chain) derives from a study of blood T cell repertoires in COVID-19. The wider study: Spain, Italy and the United States supplied samples that represented acute and convalescent COVID-19. PBMCs, B-cell-depleted T cells, or T cells provided the cDNA or gDNA that made up the material.

In the original processing: Estimation of nucleated cell counts relied on the amplification of reference gene primers. The repertoire was sequenced with immunoSEQ multiplex PCR; TCRdb's copy has only in-frame clones and lacks some. D and trimming were read from the DNA, whereas the V and J calls and clone size are those reported in that table. The repertoire holds over 55,000 clones, with around four fifths as singletons. The germline V gene encodes CDR1 SGHNT and CDR2 YYREEE (reference sequence). This CDR3 region has 16 residues. The V end lost 4 bases, the J end lost 4 bases, and 20 bases lay between the germline ends.

The sequenced sample was peripheral blood. The chain is built from TRBV5-4 and TRBJ1-2; the D is unclear. This TCR came from a human donor in a cohort sampled during active COVID-19. DNA for the CDR3: TGTGCCAGCAGCCGCTCGGCGGACTCCGGCTTCTATGGCTACACCTTC. Amino acid sequence: CASSRSADSGFYGYTF.